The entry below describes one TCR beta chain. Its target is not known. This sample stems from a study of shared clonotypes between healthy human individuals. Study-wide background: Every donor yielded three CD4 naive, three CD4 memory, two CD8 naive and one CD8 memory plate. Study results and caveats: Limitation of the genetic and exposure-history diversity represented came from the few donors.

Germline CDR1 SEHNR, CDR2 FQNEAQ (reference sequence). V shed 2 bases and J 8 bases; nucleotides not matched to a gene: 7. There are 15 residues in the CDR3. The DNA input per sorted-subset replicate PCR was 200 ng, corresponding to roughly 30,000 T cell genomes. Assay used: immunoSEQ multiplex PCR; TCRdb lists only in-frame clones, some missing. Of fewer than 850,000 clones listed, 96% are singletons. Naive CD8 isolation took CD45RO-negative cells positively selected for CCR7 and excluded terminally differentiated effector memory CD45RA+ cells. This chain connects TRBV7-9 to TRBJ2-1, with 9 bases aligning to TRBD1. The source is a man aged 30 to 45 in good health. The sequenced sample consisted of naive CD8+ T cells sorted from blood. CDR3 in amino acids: CASSLPGTGQDEQFF. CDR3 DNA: TGTGCCAGCAGCTTACCCGGGACAGGGCAAGATGAGCAGTTCTTC.